This T cell receptor (beta chain) was sequenced in a study of T-cell memory formation after mild COVID-19. The length of the CDR3 is 14 residues. CDR1 and CDR2 from the germline V gene are SGHRS and YFSETQ. The V gene lost 3 bases and the J gene lost 2 bases, with 12 bases spanning the gap. Findings and caveats of the study: The authors did not confirm SARS-CoV-2 specificity of second-wave clones peaking day 37. Clones that got smaller from day 15 to 85 had even CD4/CD8, while clones growing later tipped toward CD4+. Contracting CD4+ clones lay largely in CM and EM, with CD8+ ones residing in EMRA.

5'RACE, which relied on constant-segment primers, yielded TCR alpha and TCR beta cDNA libraries carrying sample barcodes and UMIs. TCRdb itself ran the 5' RACE reads through MiXCR, one entry per CDR3 protein. The sample records a few hundred thousand distinct CDR3 sequences, around a quarter being singletons. This clonotype was picked up many times. No antigen is known for it. This sequence joins TRBV5-1 and TRBJ2-7; possible D gene TRBD1, 6 bases. This sequence originates from an adult woman who had mild COVID-19 (a few samples of this study predate the infection). Cell type and time point are not known. The sample was PBMCs or a T cell subset sorted from them (not recorded which). The CDR3 loop is CASSSETGPYEQYF. CDR3 coding DNA: TGCGCCAGCAGCTCGGAGACAGGACCCTACGAGCAGTACTTC.